The 9 T cell receptor beta chains listed next were all sequenced from one sample in a study of T cells in Graves' hyperthyroidism and ophthalmopathy. Regions amplified from RNA transcripts were the TCR beta CDR3 regions. The HTBI primer set drove a first-round RT-PCR of the TCR CDR3. MiXCR, run by TCRdb on the multiplex PCR reads, gives a single entry per CDR3 protein. The sample consists of more than 500,000 distinct CDR3 sequences, around 46% of them appearing once. Material: peripheral blood or thyroid tissue (not recorded which). The receptors here all came from an adult woman with Graves' disease, either hyperthyroidism or ophthalmopathy (not recorded which).

This clonotype was detected many times. The chain couples TRBV2 to TRBJ1-4; tentatively, D is TRBD1 (5 bases). In germline, CDR1 is SNHLY, CDR2 FYNNEI. The V and J ends lost 7 bases and 11 bases respectively, with 14 bases between them. The CDR3 length is 12 residues. CDR3 sequence: CASNRDGDKLFF. The CDR3 bases are TGTGCCAGCAACCGGGACGGTGACAAACTGTTTTTT. Complete variable domain (other parts from reference TRBV2 and TRBJ1-4): EPEVTQTPSHQVTQMGQEVILRCVPISNHLYFYWYRQILGQKVEFLVSFYNNEISEKSEIFDDQFSVERPDGSNFTLKIRSTKLEDSAMYFCASNRDGDKLFFGSGTQLSVL.

Many counts were recorded for this clonotype. This sequence joins TRBV7-2 and TRBJ1-2; possible D gene TRBD1, 5 bases. Trimming took off 2 bases at V and 7 bases at J, with 14 bases between the two ends. The CDR3 consists of 14 residues. Germline CDR1 SGHTA, CDR2 FQGNSA. The CDR3 sequence: CASSLLRGGAGYTF. CDR3 bases: TGTGCCAGCAGCTTATTAAGGGGCGGTGCTGGCTACACCTTC.

This chain links TRBV7-2 with TRBJ1-4, with D tentatively TRBD1 (5 bases). Germline-derived CDR1 and CDR2 are SGHTA and FQGNSA. This CDR3 has 13 residues. V was clipped by 4 bases and J by 13 bases, with 16 bases between them. The CDR3 DNA follows: TGTGCCAGCAGCTCCCGAATGGGGGAGGGACTGTTTTTT. It specifies CASSSRMGEGLFF.

A single count supports this clonotype. This chain joins TRBV7-2 and TRBJ2-5, with 10 bases matching TRBD2. The germline gives CDR1 SGHTA, CDR2 FQGNSA. The length of the CDR3 is 14 residues. The V and J ends lost 6 bases and 5 bases, in that order; junction bases with no gene match: 6. CDR3 nucleotide sequence: TGTGCCAGCAGTTTTACTAGCGGGATGGAGACCCAGTACTTC. Protein: CASSFTSGMETQYF.

The chain carries TRBV5-5 and TRBJ1-2; D unresolved. The CDR3 loop spans 12 amino acids. The germline V gene encodes CDR1 SGHKS and CDR2 YYEKEE (reference sequence). The V end was cut by 7 bases, the J end by 4 bases, with 11 bases between. The CDR3 loop reads CASVGGGYGYTF. As DNA, the CDR3 is TGTGCCAGCGTCGGAGGCGGCTATGGCTACACCTTC.

For this clonotype: Germline is not matched at one junction end, which may reflect a read error. J is TRBJ1-2 and V is TRBV12-3 or TRBV12-4, with D maybe TRBD1 (5 bases). This CDR3 has 15 residues. This CDR3 reads CASSLAAGNYYGYTF. The CDR3 DNA reads as TGTGCCAGCAGCTTAGCGGCAGGGAATTACTATGGCTACACCTTC.

In the case of this clonotype: Germline and junction disagree at one end, which may indicate a read error. V is TRBV4-1 and J is TRBJ1-2; TRBD1 aligns across 9 bases. Germline CDR1 and CDR2: MGHRA and YSYEKL. The CDR3 has 15 amino acids. The DNA of the CDR3 is TGTGCCAGCAGCCAAAGACGGACAGGGGTGGGTGGCTACACCTTC. This gives the protein CASSQRRTGVGGYTF.

This clonotype was found once. The chain couples TRBV20-1 to TRBJ2-5; D is unresolved. The CDR3 is 12 amino acids. V lost 0 bases, J lost 4 bases, and 6 bases lay in between. Per germline, CDR1 DFQATT and CDR2 SNEGSKA (reference sequence). The CDR3, as DNA: TGCAGTGCTAGAGAGGCCAGAGAGACCCAGTACTTC. Protein: CSAREARETQYF.

This chain links TRBV29-1 with TRBJ1-1; perhaps TRBD1 as D (6 bases). Trimming took 0 bases from V and 10 from J, leaving 15 bases between them. The V gene's germline CDR1 is SQVTM and CDR2 ANQGSEA. The CDR3 sequence is 13 residues long. CDR3 amino acids: CSVEDTGTMTAFF. In nucleotides, the CDR3 is TGCAGCGTTGAAGATACAGGGACAATGACAGCTTTCTTT.